A single T cell receptor (beta chain) is shown here with its context. Its matching antigen is unknown. This sample is part of a study of vaccination effects on CD4 cells after COVID-19. Study at large: After vaccination, a few convalescent patients were sampled at early and late time points. The post-vaccine samples were taken, at the median, 72 days after the second dose.

The method was immunoSEQ multiplex PCR; TCRdb's version includes in-frame clones alone and lacks a portion of them. The sample lists roughly 46,000 clones, 65% to 75% occurring once. A 10-day culture period preceded the isolation of CD4+ T cells. PCR-confirmed SARS-CoV-2 infection occurred in the person between March and December 2020. Participants completed two doses of the BNT162b2 or mRNA-1273 vaccine. Half-medium changes using IL-2 medium occurred on days 3 and 7. Study conclusions and caveats: Clones of infection and vaccine origin contracted markedly late after vaccination.

The receptor was derived from a human donor who had a prior SARS-CoV-2 infection. The source material was CD4+ T cells from PBMCs cultured without peptide, sampled after COVID-19 vaccination.

The CDR3 loop reads CASSPIAGGYTGELFF. DNA for the CDR3: TGCGCCAGCAGCCCTATAGCGGGAGGGTACACCGGGGAGCTGTTTTTT. The chain combines TRBV4-3 with TRBJ2-2; 11 bases are a match to TRBD2. Germline V gene lookup returns CDR1 LGHNA and CDR2 YSLEER. The CDR3 sequence is 16 residues long. The J segment lost 3 bases and the V segment lost 4 bases, leaving 4 bases of the junction unmatched.